This T cell receptor beta chain appears in the sequencing data of a study of T cell changes during pregnancy in multiple sclerosis. This CDR3 has 15 residues. The junction had 9 bases not matched to a gene; V was cut back by 7 bases and J by 4 bases. Germline loops: CDR1 SNHLY, CDR2 FYNNEI. Clones were read by immunoSEQ multiplex PCR, and TCRdb kept only the in-frame ones, dropping some. The sample carries some 55,000 clones, around 92% recorded once. The source of this sequence is a female donor in good health, enrolled as a control in a pregnancy study. Sequencing was performed on peripheral blood, taken after pregnancy. The chain recombines TRBV2 with TRBJ1-1, with 10 positions matching TRBD1. The DNA for the CDR3 is TGTGCCAGCACCTATGACAGGGGGCTAGGCACTGAAGCTTTCTTT. Its protein product is CASTYDRGLGTEAFF.